The 30 T cell receptor beta chains in this list originate from one sample, sequenced in a study of blood T cell repertoires in COVID-19. Only in-frame clones appear in the TCRdb table, and some are missing; sequencing was by immunoSEQ multiplex PCR. Of about 240,000 clones listed, roughly 91% are singletons. Sequenced input: peripheral blood. Source of these receptors: a man aged 25-40 years with COVID-19, enrolled during active disease.

The chain carries TRBV18 and TRBJ1-3, with unresolved D. CDR3 length: 17 amino acids. V was cut by 6 bases and J by 2 bases, with 20 bases left in between. Germline CDR1 reads KGHSH; CDR2 reads LQKENI. The CDR3 reads CASSPVQTPGPGNTIYF. CDR3 bases: TGTGCCAGCTCCCCCGTTCAGACCCCTGGGCCTGGAAACACCATATATTTT.

CDR3 coding DNA: TGTGCCAGCAGTCGTGGGACTAGCAGTACTCGAGATACGCAGTATTTT. Amino acid sequence: CASSRGTSSTRDTQYF. The chain carries TRBV2 and TRBJ2-3; 9 nucleotides match TRBD2. Germline assignment: CDR1 SNHLY and CDR2 FYNNEI. The CDR3 sequence is 16 residues long. The J segment lost 5 bases and the V segment lost 5 bases, leaving 11 bases of the junction unmatched.

The genes are TRBV6-1 and TRBJ2-3, with D possibly matching TRBD1 (6 bases). Germline-derived CDR1 and CDR2 are MNHNS and SASEGT. The CDR3 loop spans 16 amino acids. The germline V and J ends were trimmed by 0 bases and 3 bases, with 13 bases remaining between them. CDR3 nucleotides: TGTGCCAGCAGTGAAGCGCTGTTGGGGGCAACAGATACGCAGTATTTT. It specifies CASSEALLGATDTQYF.

The V call is TRBV11-3, the J call TRBJ2-5; maybe TRBD2 (7 bases). V gave up 4 bases and J gave up 2 bases, with 14 bases separating them. The germline gives CDR1 SGHNT, CDR2 YENEEA. CDR3 size: 15 residues. The CDR3 protein is CASSSGGGLQETQYF. Here the CDR3 DNA reads TGTGCCAGCAGCTCTGGGGGGGGCTTACAAGAGACCCAGTACTTC.

The CDR3 DNA sequence: TGTGCCAGTCATCATTACTCCATGAACACTGAAGCTTTCTTT. Its protein product is CASHHYSMNTEAFF. The gene calls are TRBV19 and TRBJ1-1; D is ambiguous. CDR1 is LNHDA and CDR2 is SQIVND in the germline V gene (reference sequence). The CDR3 is 14 amino acids. With 8 bases removed from V and 0 bases from J, the gap between germline ends came to 13 bases.

This clone appeared a single time. The V gene is TRBV11-2, the J gene TRBJ2-5, with a weak D call TRBD1 (5 bases). The CDR3 totals 16 residues. The germline V gene encodes CDR1 SGHAT and CDR2 FQNNGV. Trimming shortened V by 0 bases and J by 5 bases, and 16 bases separated the two germline ends. The CDR3 DNA reads TGTGCCAGCAGCTTAGACCCGACCCAGGGTAGTGAGACCCAGTACTTC. Amino acid sequence: CASSLDPTQGSETQYF. The whole variable domain, filled in from reference TRBV11-2 and TRBJ2-5, reads EAGVAQSPRYKIIEKRQSVAFWCNPISGHATLYWYQQILGQGPKLLIQFQNNGVVDDSQLPKDRFSAERLKGVDSTLKIQPAKLEDSAVYLCASSLDPTQGSETQYFGPGTRLLVL.

The chain couples TRBV4-2 to TRBJ1-5, with D unclear. The CDR3 runs 12 residues. Trimming removed 3 bases at V and 6 bases at J, with 6 bases between. CDR1 is LGHNA, CDR2 YNFKEQ, per germline. This chain's CDR3 is CASSQRGQPQHF. The CDR3 coding sequence is TGTGCCAGCAGCCAGCGAGGTCAGCCCCAGCATTTT.

The J gene is TRBJ2-7, the V gene TRBV27; weak D call: TRBD1 (6 bases). This CDR3 contains 17 residues. The V and J ends lost 6 bases and 0 bases respectively, with 21 bases between them. CDR1 and CDR2 from the germline V gene are MNHEY and SMNVEV (reference sequence). The CDR3 DNA reads as TGTGCCAGCAGACAGCAACAGGGTCGAAAGAACTCCTACGAGCAGTACTTC. It yields the protein CASRQQQGRKNSYEQYF.

V is TRBV13 and J is TRBJ2-7; 7 bases agree with TRBD1. The length of the CDR3 is 16 residues. The trim removed 0 bases at V and 6 bases at J, leaving 11 bases unmatched. Germline values: CDR1 PRHDT, CDR2 FYEKMQ (reference sequence). For the CDR3, the DNA is TGTGCCAGCAGCTTAGGACGGACAGGACGAAACAGCGAGCAGTACTTC. This sequence encodes CASSLGRTGRNSEQYF. The full variable domain, with the rest looked up from reference TRBV13 and TRBJ2-7, is AAGVIQSPRHLIKEKRETATLKCYPIPRHDTVYWYQQGPGQDPQFLISFYEKMQSDKGSIPDRFSAQQFSDYHSELNMSSLELGDSALYFCASSLGRTGRNSEQYFGPGTRLTVT.

This clone appeared a single time. V gene TRBV18 combines with J gene TRBJ2-3; TRBD2 is a possible D gene (6 bases). Deletions cut 2 bases from V and 8 bases from J, with 8 bases between. The CDR3 runs 12 residues. CDR1 and CDR2 (germline): KGHSH, LQKENI. Here the CDR3 DNA reads TGTGCCAGCTCACCAGGGGGGACTACGCAGTATTTT. Its translation: CASSPGGTTQYF. Complete variable domain (other parts from reference TRBV18 and TRBJ2-3): NAGVMQNPRHLVRRRGQEARLRCSPMKGHSHVYWYRQLPEEGLKFMVYLQKENIIDESGMPKERFSAEFPKEGPSILRIQQVVRGDSAAYFCASSPGGTTQYFGPGTRLTVL.

The chain recombines TRBV9 with TRBJ2-3; D is possibly TRBD1 (5 bases). Trimming took 2 bases from V and 2 from J, leaving 12 bases between them. Germline V CDR1 and CDR2: SGDLS, YYNGEE. The CDR3 length is 15 residues. CDR3 sequence reads: CASSVRAGHTDTQYF. For the CDR3, the DNA is TGTGCCAGCAGCGTCAGAGCAGGACACACAGATACGCAGTATTTT.

The V call is TRBV27, the J call TRBJ2-2, with unresolved D. This CDR3 has 14 amino acids. CDR1 and CDR2 (germline): MNHEY, SMNVEV (reference sequence). Trimming stripped 3 bases from V and 2 bases from J, with 7 bases between. The CDR3 here is CASSLTYNTGELFF. As DNA, the CDR3 is TGTGCCAGCAGTTTGACTTATAACACCGGGGAGCTGTTTTTT.

V usage is TRBV5-5 and J usage is TRBJ2-1; D may be TRBD2 (7 bases). Germline CDR1 and CDR2: SGHKS and YYEKEE (reference sequence). This CDR3 has 17 amino acids. The germline V and J ends were trimmed by 6 bases and 7 bases, with 26 bases remaining between them. CDR3 loop: CASTRSRVDEGGNEQFF. CDR3 bases: TGTGCCAGCACCCGATCCCGGGTTGACGAGGGGGGGAATGAGCAGTTCTTC.

This sequence joins TRBV5-6 and TRBJ2-2, with D possibly being TRBD2 (5 bases). The CDR3 is made up of 17 amino acids. Trimming took 4 bases from V and 7 from J, leaving 23 bases between them. Germline CDR1 and CDR2: SGHDT and YYEEEE. The CDR3 nucleotides are TGTGCCAGCAGCCTCCGGCTTGCCGGGGTCGGTGGCGGGGAGCTGTTTTTT. Its protein product is CASSLRLAGVGGGELFF.

The V gene is TRBV7-9, the J gene TRBJ2-1; a weak D match, TRBD1 (5 bases). Germline loops: CDR1 SEHNR, CDR2 FQNEAQ (reference sequence). The CDR3 loop spans 15 amino acids. Trimming removed 5 bases at V and 6 bases at J, with 17 bases between. The CDR3 here is CASSPPWGATNEQFF. The CDR3 DNA reads as TGTGCCAGCAGCCCGCCCTGGGGCGCGACCAATGAGCAGTTCTTC. Based on the CDR3 plus reference TRBV7-9 and TRBJ2-1, the full variable domain is DTGVSQNPRHKITKRGQNVTFRCDPISEHNRLYWYRQTLGQGPEFLTYFQNEAQLEKSRLLSDRFSAERPKGSFSTLEIQRTEQGDSAMYLCASSPPWGATNEQFFGPGTRLTVL.

This clone was observed once. The chain uses TRBV9 and TRBJ1-2, with a tentative D call TRBD1 (5 bases). V shed 3 bases and J shed 6 bases, with 15 bases lying between them. In germline, CDR1 is SGDLS, CDR2 YYNGEE. This CDR3 has 14 residues. CDR3 DNA: TGTGCCAGCAGCGATACAGCGGGGGGTAATGGCTACACCTTC. Its protein product is CASSDTAGGNGYTF. Together with reference TRBV9 and TRBJ1-2, the CDR3 gives the full variable domain: DSGVTQTPKHLITATGQRVTLRCSPRSGDLSVYWYQQSLDQGLQFLIQYYNGEERAKGNILERFSAQQFPDLHSELNLSSLELGDSALYFCASSDTAGGNGYTFGSGTRLTVV.

This clone appeared a single time. The CDR3 bases are TGTGCCAGCAGTGAACACAGGGTGGCCTATGGCTACACCTTC. Its protein product is CASSEHRVAYGYTF. The chain links TRBV6-1 to TRBJ1-2; weak D call: TRBD1 (6 bases). The ends were cut back, 2 bases at V and 4 bases at J, with 11 bases in the middle. CDR1 and CDR2 (germline): MNHNS, SASEGT. CDR3 length: 14 amino acids.

This chain joins TRBV30 and TRBJ1-5; unclear D gene. Germline lookup yields CDR1 GTSNPN and CDR2 SVGIG (reference sequence). This CDR3 has 13 residues. V lost 1 base to trimming and J lost 3 bases, with 7 bases between them. Here the CDR3 DNA reads TGTGCCTGGAGTGGGCGGTACAATCAGCCCCAGCATTTT. Translated, it gives CAWSGRYNQPQHF.

This clone was found once. The V call is TRBV5-6, the J call TRBJ2-7, with 8 bases aligning to TRBD2. Per the germline V gene, CDR1 is SGHDT and CDR2 is YYEEEE. The V and J ends lost 4 bases and 4 bases, in that order; junction bases with no gene match: 10. The CDR3 covers 15 residues. The CDR3 region is CASSLSGAKVYEQYF. In DNA, the CDR3 is TGTGCCAGCAGCCTTAGCGGGGCAAAAGTGTACGAGCAGTACTTC.

The V call is TRBV6-5, the J call TRBJ1-2, with a tentative D call TRBD1 (6 bases). CDR1 is MNHEY, CDR2 SVGAGI, per germline. This CDR3 has 14 amino acids. V was clipped by 7 bases and J by 5 bases, with 17 bases between them. CDR3 DNA: TGTGCCAGCACTCCAGGACAGCTTCGGTATGGCTACACCTTC. Translated: CASTPGQLRYGYTF.

The chain joins TRBV6-5 to TRBJ1-2; 10 bases align to TRBD1. Germline CDR1 reads MNHEY; CDR2 reads SVGAGI. The CDR3 has 13 residues. V was pared by 6 bases and J by 8 bases, with 6 bases of the junction left unmatched. This chain's CDR3 is CASRGTGVGGYTF. For the CDR3, the DNA is TGTGCCAGCAGAGGGACAGGGGTGGGAGGCTACACCTTC.

The chain is built from TRBV18 and TRBJ1-1, with 9 bases that match TRBD1. CDR3 length: 16 residues. V shed 1 base and J 1 base; nucleotides not matched to a gene: 4. CDR1 and CDR2 (germline): KGHSH, LQKENI. The CDR3 loop is CASSPREGQGNTEAFF. The CDR3 DNA is TGTGCCAGCTCACCACGGGAGGGACAGGGGAACACTGAAGCTTTCTTT.

The chain couples TRBV18 to TRBJ2-5, with D perhaps TRBD2 (7 bases). The germline CDR1 and CDR2 sequences are KGHSH and LQKENI. This CDR3 contains 14 residues. Trimming removed 3 bases at V and 4 bases at J, with 12 bases between. CDR3 residues: CASSPRGAGETQYF. DNA for the CDR3: TGTGCCAGCTCACCCCGGGGGGCAGGAGAGACCCAGTACTTC.

The chain joins TRBV19 to TRBJ1-3; 7 bases align to TRBD1. The length of the CDR3 is 12 residues. V lost 9 bases to trimming and J lost 4 bases; unmatched junction nucleotides: 3. CDR1 is LNHDA and CDR2 is SQIVND in the germline V gene (reference sequence). The CDR3 here is CASTGAGNTIYF. The CDR3 DNA sequence: TGTGCCAGCACAGGGGCCGGAAACACCATATATTTT.

This chain joins TRBV6-4 and TRBJ1-1, with 8 bases matching TRBD1. CDR3 length: 15 residues. V lost 6 bases, J lost 3 bases, and 9 bases stayed unmatched. CDR1 and CDR2 (germline): MRHNA, SNTAGT. As DNA, the CDR3 is TGTGCCAGCAGGGATACAAACAGGGGGTACACTGAAGCTTTCTTT. The encoded protein is CASRDTNRGYTEAFF.

The chain uses TRBV11-1 and TRBJ1-2, with a tentative D call TRBD1 (5 bases). Trimming stripped 5 bases from V and 1 base from J, with 14 bases between. Germline V gene lookup returns CDR1 SGHAT and CDR2 FQDESV (reference sequence). This CDR3 contains 15 residues. The CDR3 DNA reads as TGTGCCAGCAGCGTCGACAGTAACCTTAACTATGGCTACACCTTC. Protein product: CASSVDSNLNYGYTF.

This clone was found a few times. V gene TRBV30 combines with J gene TRBJ2-3, with TRBD2 identical over 11 bases. J lost 1 base, V lost 4 bases, and 10 bases had no gene match. The CDR3 totals 17 residues. CDR1 is GTSNPN and CDR2 is SVGIG in the germline V gene (reference sequence). CDR3 in amino acids: CAWIPGLLAGGTDTQYF. The CDR3 DNA follows: TGTGCCTGGATCCCCGGGCTACTAGCGGGGGGCACAGATACGCAGTATTTT.

CDR3 nucleotides: TGTGCCAGCAGTTCCGGTATCTACGAGCAGTACTTC. It codes for CASSSGIYEQYF. The chain is built from TRBV12-3 or TRBV12-4 and TRBJ2-7; no firm D call. The CDR3 consists of 12 residues. Trimming removed 4 bases from V and 3 bases from J, with 7 bases in between.

This clone was seen a single time. The J gene is TRBJ1-2, the V gene TRBV6-2 or TRBV6-3, with a tentative D call TRBD1 (5 bases). The V and J ends lost 0 bases and 8 bases respectively, with 13 bases between them. From germline, CDR1 is MNHEY and CDR2 SVGEGT. The CDR3 is 14 amino acids. In DNA form, the CDR3 reads TGTGCCAGCAGTTACTCCGACGGGGGACCGGGCTACACCTTC. It is translated as CASSYSDGGPGYTF.

This chain connects TRBV29-1 to TRBJ1-4, with D possibly TRBD1 on 5 matching bases. Trimming shortened V by 4 bases and J by 5 bases, and 11 bases separated the two germline ends. This CDR3 comprises 13 residues. Germline CDR1 and CDR2: SQVTM and ANQGSEA. CDR3 protein: CSVAGSGNEKLFF. CDR3 coding DNA: TGCAGCGTTGCAGGGTCAGGGAATGAAAAACTGTTTTTT.